The clone carrying this TCR beta chain came up once. Trimming removed 10 bases from V and 6 bases from J; junction bases left unmatched: 12. Germline V gene sequence: CDR1 MNHEY, CDR2 SMNVEV (reference sequence). This CDR3 contains 16 residues. The data originate from a study of blood T cell repertoires in COVID-19. Turning to the study itself: COVID-19 samples, acute and convalescent, were from the United States, Italy and Spain. PBMCs, B-cell-depleted T cells, or T cells were the source of the cDNA or gDNA that made up the material.

In the source study's methods: Estimates of nucleated cell counts were drawn from the amplification of reference gene primers. Method: immunoSEQ multiplex PCR; TCRdb's copy keeps in-frame clones and lacks some. The D gene and trimming were derived from the DNA, and the V and J assignments and clone size from that table. Of about 200,000 clones listed, around 88% are singletons. This receptor was identified in a young man with active or convalescent COVID-19. The J gene is TRBJ2-1, the V gene TRBV27; 13 bases match TRBD2. The sample consisted of peripheral blood. CDR3 loop: CATRTSGRSPSNEQFF. CDR3 nucleotides: TGTGCCACCAGGACTAGCGGGAGAAGTCCTTCCAATGAGCAGTTCTTC.